This T cell receptor (beta chain) was sequenced for a study of CD8 T cells in ankylosing spondylitis. TCRdb reprocessed the 5' RACE reads with MiXCR, giving one entry per CDR3 protein. The sample carries over 130,000 distinct CDR3 sequences, around 45% recorded once. V was trimmed by 3 bases and J by 0 bases, leaving 14 bases between them. The germline V gene has CDR1 GTSNPN and CDR2 SVGIG (reference sequence). The CDR3 extends over 15 amino acids. Study results and caveats: Ankylosing spondylitis blood appeared to carry a characteristic TCR beta motif of seven to nine highly homologous variants.

As for this clonotype: What it binds is unknown.

Input material: synovial fluid, either unsorted or a sorted T cell fraction (not recorded which). The origin of this receptor is a male donor with ankylosing spondylitis. V is TRBV30 and J is TRBJ1-1; TRBD1 is a possible D gene (6 bases). The CDR3 DNA sequence: TGTGCCTGGAGAAGGGGGGCAGTCCTGAACACTGAAGCTTTCTTT. Residues: CAWRRGAVLNTEAFF.